The next 19 T cell receptor beta chains were all read from a single sample in a study of T-cell reconstitution after alpha-beta-depleted transplantation in children. Unique molecular identifiers were built into the TCRbeta library. TCRdb passed the PCR reads through MiXCR, listing each CDR3 protein once. The sample has roughly 670,000 distinct CDR3 sequences; around 13% are singletons. The source material was PBMCs, sampled before TCRalphabeta/CD19-depleted stem cell transplant. The origin of the receptors is a girl between 2 and 10 years old with congenital amegakaryocytic thrombocytopenia, due to receive a stem cell transplant.

The J gene is TRBJ2-1, the V gene TRBV13; TRBD2 aligns across 13 bases. V was pared by 5 bases and J by 8 bases, with 6 bases of the junction left unmatched. CDR3 length: 15 amino acids. Germline CDR1 is PRHDT and CDR2 is FYEKMQ (reference sequence). This CDR3 is CASSPRTSGRDEQFF. The CDR3 bases are TGTGCCAGCAGCCCACGGACTAGCGGGAGAGATGAGCAGTTCTTC.

In its sample, this clonotype was seen many times. V is TRBV20-1 and J is TRBJ2-4, with a possible D match to TRBD2 (5 bases). Germline CDR1 and CDR2: DFQATT and SNEGSKA (reference sequence). Trimming removed 6 bases at V and 0 bases at J, with 9 bases between. The CDR3 spans 13 residues. CDR3 in amino acids: CSASGLAKNIQYF. CDR3 nucleotides: TGCAGTGCCTCCGGACTAGCCAAAAACATTCAGTACTTC.

V and J are TRBV20-1 and TRBJ2-3; D is unclear. Germline V gene sequence: CDR1 DFQATT, CDR2 SNEGSKA (reference sequence). The CDR3 loop spans 15 amino acids. V shed 2 bases and J shed 0 bases, with 12 bases lying between them. The CDR3 reads CSARIYTTSTDTQYF. The CDR3 bases are TGCAGTGCTAGAATTTACACGACTAGCACAGATACGCAGTATTTT.

This clonotype has at least ten counts. This chain joins TRBV20-1 and TRBJ2-7; D is ambiguous. Per the germline V gene, CDR1 is DFQATT and CDR2 is SNEGSKA (reference sequence). This CDR3 spans 13 amino acids. V lost 3 bases to trimming and J lost 0 bases, with 9 bases between them. The CDR3 sequence: CSASDGSSYEQYF. The CDR3 nucleotides read TGCAGTGCTAGCGACGGTAGCTCCTACGAGCAGTACTTC.

This clonotype was seen many times. The rearrangement uses TRBV24-1 and TRBJ2-3, with 7 bases fitting TRBD1. This CDR3 comprises 13 residues. Germline V gives CDR1 KGHDR, CDR2 SFDVKD. After removal of 6 bases from V and 3 bases from J, the junction contained 2 bases not matched to a gene. CDR3 sequence: CATSRQGTDTQYF. The CDR3 DNA reads TGTGCCACCAGTCGACAGGGAACAGATACGCAGTATTTT.

This clonotype was seen many times. The chain joins TRBV20-1 to TRBJ1-2; no reliable D call. Trimming removed 0 bases from V and 5 bases from J, with 13 bases in between. Germline V CDR1 and CDR2: DFQATT, SNEGSKA (reference sequence). The CDR3 runs 14 residues. The CDR3: CSAREWRRGYGYTF. The CDR3 nucleotides read TGCAGTGCTAGAGAGTGGCGTCGAGGATATGGCTACACCTTC.

This clonotype has a count of ten or more. The chain carries TRBV28 and TRBJ2-3; D may match TRBD1 or TRBD2 (7 bases each). Germline CDR1 reads MDHEN; CDR2 reads SYDVKM. The CDR3 loop spans 15 amino acids. Between the trimmed V and J ends, which lost 6 bases and 10 bases, there was a span of 23 bases. The CDR3 DNA reads TGTGCCAGCAGCACCAGACAGGGAGGGGGTTCGGCGCAGTATTTT. It yields the protein CASSTRQGGGSAQYF. Together with reference TRBV28 and TRBJ2-3, the CDR3 gives the full variable domain: DVKVTQSSRYLVKRTGEKVFLECVQDMDHENMFWYRQDPGLGLRLIYFSYDVKMKEKGDIPEGYSVSREKKERFSLILESASTNQTSMYLCASSTRQGGGSAQYFGPGTRLTVL.

This clonotype was detected a few times. This chain links TRBV29-1 with TRBJ2-7, with TRBD1 matching 7 bases. J gave up 1 base and V 7 bases, and 7 bases lay outside the gene matches. This CDR3 spans 13 amino acids. Germline CDR1 is SQVTM and CDR2 is ANQGSEA. CDR3 loop: CSGTDRNSYEQYF. The CDR3 region has the DNA TGCAGCGGTACGGACAGGAATTCCTACGAGCAGTACTTC.

The V call is TRBV12-3 or TRBV12-4, the J call TRBJ1-1, with D unresolved. This CDR3 contains 13 residues. V lost 2 bases and J 3 bases, leaving 7 bases between the germline ends. Here the CDR3 DNA reads TGTGCCAGCAGTTTACGGATTGACACTGAAGCTTTCTTT. Amino acid sequence: CASSLRIDTEAFF.

The rearrangement joins TRBV2 to TRBJ2-3; tentatively, D is TRBD1 (6 bases). Germline V gene sequence: CDR1 SNHLY, CDR2 FYNNEI. Between the trimmed V and J ends, which lost 7 bases and 5 bases, there was a span of 16 bases. CDR3 length equals 14 residues. The DNA of the CDR3 is TGTGCCAGCACTAACTTGAGAGGGGGAGATACGCAGTATTTT. It encodes CASTNLRGGDTQYF.

The table lists this clonotype with many counts. The chain joins TRBV5-1 to TRBJ2-1; 10 nucleotides line up with TRBD1. In germline, CDR1 is SGHRS, CDR2 YFSETQ. The CDR3 loop spans 15 amino acids. The V and J ends lost 1 base and 5 bases, in that order; junction bases with no gene match: 3. This CDR3 reads CASSLSGTGDNEQFF. The CDR3 DNA reads TGCGCCAGCAGCTTGTCCGGGACAGGGGACAATGAGCAGTTCTTC.

As regards this clonotype: An end of the junction differs from the germline gene, which may be a read error. V and J are TRBV18 and TRBJ2-7; D may be TRBD1 (6 bases). The CDR3 is 13 residues long. Germline CDR1 is KGHSH and CDR2 is LQKENI. The CDR3 bases are TGTGCCAGCTTCTCTGGGGGCACGAACGAGCTGTACTTC. Its translation is CASFSGGTNELYF.

This clonotype was counted ten times or more. The gene calls are TRBV15 and TRBJ2-3; maybe TRBD2 (5 bases). The germline V and J ends were trimmed by 0 bases and 4 bases, with 23 bases remaining between them. CDR1 is LNHNV and CDR2 is YYDKDF in the germline V gene (reference sequence). This CDR3 is built from 19 residues. This CDR3 reads CATSRDPVSLATWSDTQYF. Here the CDR3 DNA reads TGTGCCACCAGCAGAGACCCCGTGTCCCTAGCAACTTGGTCAGATACGCAGTATTTT.

The genes are TRBV5-4 and TRBJ1-3; no reliable D call. Germline-derived CDR1 and CDR2 are SGHNT and YYREEE (reference sequence). V shed 2 bases and J shed 4 bases, with 10 bases lying between them. The length of the CDR3 is 14 residues. CDR3 DNA sequence: TGTGCCAGCAGCTTTGGCCCCGGAGGAAACACCATATATTTT. Translating gives CASSFGPGGNTIYF.

This clonotype appeared many times. J is TRBJ2-3 and V is TRBV20-1, with 13 bases matching TRBD2. Germline trimming cut 6 bases from V and 7 bases from J; bases unmatched to any gene: 7. Germline V CDR1 and CDR2: DFQATT, SNEGSKA (reference sequence). The CDR3 consists of 14 residues. The CDR3 bases are TGCAGTGCAATACTAGCGGGAGGGCCGTATACGCAGTATTTT. It codes for CSAILAGGPYTQYF.

The chain recombines TRBV5-4 with TRBJ2-7; tentative D call: TRBD2 (7 bases). The V gene's germline CDR1 is SGHNT and CDR2 YYREEE (reference sequence). Trimming cost V 2 bases and J 2 bases, with 14 bases left between them. The CDR3 is 15 amino acids. The CDR3 nucleotides are TGTGCCAGCAGCTTAAGGGGGGGGGGTACCTACGAGCAGTACTTC. Protein sequence: CASSLRGGGTYEQYF.

V and J are TRBV7-3 and TRBJ2-1, with a tentative D call TRBD1 (6 bases). The CDR3 covers 16 residues. CDR1 and CDR2 from the germline V gene are SGHTA and FQGTGA. V dropped 2 bases and J dropped 4 bases, with 15 bases sitting between them. CDR3 loop: CASSLHWTAFYNEQFF. In DNA, the CDR3 is TGTGCCAGCAGCTTACATTGGACAGCGTTTTACAATGAGCAGTTCTTC.

The chain joins TRBV4-1 to TRBJ1-1, with 9 bases matching TRBD1. The CDR3 spans 17 residues. The germline V gene has CDR1 MGHRA and CDR2 YSYEKL. V lost 3 bases to trimming and J lost 4 bases; unmatched junction nucleotides: 12. The CDR3 region is CASSQNTGTGMGTEAFF. CDR3 DNA sequence: TGCGCCAGCAGCCAGAATACCGGGACAGGGATGGGCACTGAAGCTTTCTTT.

This clonotype was seen many times. V usage is TRBV20-1 and J usage is TRBJ2-7; D uncertain. Per germline, CDR1 DFQATT and CDR2 SNEGSKA (reference sequence). The CDR3 has 15 residues. V was clipped by 0 bases and J by 7 bases, with 19 bases between them. The CDR3 nucleotides are TGCAGTGCTAGAGATACCGGAGCTGCTACGAGGGAGCAGTACTTC. Protein: CSARDTGAATREQYF.